The 19 T cell receptor beta chains reported below all come from one sample, sequenced in a study of response to subunit inactivated influenza vaccine. From the RT-PCR reads, TCRdb called clonotypes with MiXCR, one entry per CDR3 protein. The sample holds almost 600,000 distinct CDR3 sequences, about 15% seen once. Sequencing used PBMCs from blood, obtained 11 to 12 days after vaccination. All receptors come from a man aged 50 or older who received an inactivated influenza vaccine.

The rearrangement links TRBV4-2 to TRBJ2-7; weak D call: TRBD2 (7 bases). Germline V lookup: CDR1 LGHNA, CDR2 YNFKEQ. The V gene lost 5 bases and the J gene lost 4 bases, with 15 bases spanning the gap. The CDR3 runs 14 residues. The CDR3 is CASSRGGGAYEQYF. The CDR3 DNA is TGTGCCAGCAGCAGGGGGGGAGGGGCGTACGAGCAGTACTTC.

In this sample, this clonotype turned up a few times. The chain joins TRBV4-3 to TRBJ1-4; possible D gene TRBD1, 5 bases. Trimming took off 0 bases at V and 0 bases at J, with 8 bases between the two ends. Germline values: CDR1 LGHNA, CDR2 YSLEER. The CDR3 totals 16 residues. The CDR3 coding sequence is TGCGCCAGCAGCCAAGATGAGGGGTCAACTAATGAAAAACTGTTTTTT. Protein sequence: CASSQDEGSTNEKLFF.

This clonotype was counted between two and nine times. The chain recombines TRBV6-2 or TRBV6-3 with TRBJ2-7; tentative D call: TRBD2 (6 bases). The V gene lost 3 bases and the J gene lost 0 bases, with 9 bases spanning the gap. The CDR3 has 14 residues. The germline V gene has CDR1 MNHEY and CDR2 SVGEGT. CDR3 DNA: TGTGCCAGCAGTTATACTAGCAGCTCCTACGAGCAGTACTTC. Protein: CASSYTSSSYEQYF.

This clonotype came up a few times. The V and J genes are TRBV20-1 and TRBJ2-4, with D perhaps TRBD2 (6 bases). V lost 6 bases and J 2 bases, leaving 20 bases between the germline ends. CDR1 and CDR2 (germline): DFQATT, SNEGSKA (reference sequence). This CDR3 spans 16 amino acids. CDR3 sequence reads: CSAHGRTRGTKNIQYF. DNA of the CDR3: TGCAGTGCCCACGGACGGACCCGGGGGACCAAAAACATTCAGTACTTC.

Only a few counts were recorded for this clonotype. V gene TRBV7-2 combines with J gene TRBJ2-1, with 13 nucleotides matching TRBD2. In germline, CDR1 is SGHTA, CDR2 FQGNSA. The V and J ends lost 5 bases and 7 bases, in that order; junction bases with no gene match: 8. The CDR3 is made up of 16 amino acids. The CDR3 is CASSARLAGGRNEQFF. The CDR3 DNA follows: TGTGCCAGCAGCGCTCGACTAGCGGGGGGAAGGAATGAGCAGTTCTTC.

This clonotype was detected only a few times. This rearrangement joins TRBV4-2 to TRBJ2-1, with D possibly being TRBD2 (6 bases). Germline CDR1 and CDR2: LGHNA and YNFKEQ. This CDR3 comprises 14 residues. V was clipped by 0 bases and J by 4 bases, with 7 bases between them. CDR3 in amino acids: CASSQDAGYNEQFF. For the CDR3, the DNA is TGTGCCAGCAGCCAAGACGCGGGATACAATGAGCAGTTCTTC.

The CDR3 sequence is CATSDPSKREGSNEQFF. For the CDR3, the DNA is TGTGCCACCAGTGATCCTTCCAAGCGGGAGGGAAGCAATGAGCAGTTCTTC. This chain links TRBV24-1 with TRBJ2-1, with 10 bases aligning to TRBD2. Germline lookup yields CDR1 KGHDR and CDR2 SFDVKD. CDR3 length: 17 amino acids. With 3 bases clipped from V and 6 bases from J, the junction kept 10 bases outside the gene matches.

DNA of the CDR3: TGTGCCAGCTGTCCAGGTAGGGTTCCCTCCTACGAGCAGTACTTC. Its translation: CASCPGRVPSYEQYF. The V call is TRBV12-3 or TRBV12-4, the J call TRBJ2-7, with D unresolved. Between the trimmed V and J ends, which lost 8 bases and 0 bases, there was a span of 17 bases. This CDR3 spans 15 amino acids.

This clonotype was seen a handful of times. The chain combines TRBV10-3 with TRBJ1-5; tentative D call: TRBD1 (6 bases). V shed 5 bases and J shed 5 bases, with 10 bases lying between them. Germline lookup yields CDR1 ENHRY and CDR2 SYGVKD. There are 13 residues in the CDR3. The CDR3 sequence is CAISRDTDQPQHF. CDR3 in DNA: TGTGCCATCAGTCGGGACACCGATCAGCCCCAGCATTTT.

This clonotype has a handful of counts. This chain uses TRBV6-5 with TRBJ1-5, with TRBD1 matching 10 bases. Germline CDR1 MNHEY, CDR2 SVGAGI. V gave up 0 bases and J gave up 0 bases; unmatched junction bases: 5. This CDR3 has 18 residues. The CDR3 sequence: CASSYSDRGRYSNQPQHF. DNA of the CDR3: TGTGCCAGCAGTTACTCAGACAGGGGGCGATATAGCAATCAGCCCCAGCATTTT.

This chain joins TRBV20-1 and TRBJ2-7, with 10 nucleotides matching TRBD2. The CDR3 consists of 14 residues. J gave up 5 bases and V 0 bases, and 4 bases lay outside the gene matches. Germline V gives CDR1 DFQATT, CDR2 SNEGSKA (reference sequence). CDR3 DNA sequence: TGCAGTGCTAGAGAAGGGCTAGCGGGAGACGAGCAGTACTTC. Translating it yields CSAREGLAGDEQYF.

This clonotype was recorded many times. The rearrangement uses TRBV7-3 and TRBJ2-5, with TRBD1 as a possible D gene (5 bases). The CDR3 sequence is 14 residues long. The germline V gene has CDR1 SGHTA and CDR2 FQGTGA. V was pared by 0 bases and J by 4 bases, with 9 bases between. This CDR3 is CASSLTGAGETQYF. CDR3 bases: TGTGCCAGCAGCTTAACAGGGGCAGGAGAGACCCAGTACTTC.

The rearrangement links TRBV19 to TRBJ2-1, with D hard to call. This CDR3 comprises 12 residues. Trimming left V 8 bases short and J 11 bases short, with 16 bases between. CDR1 is LNHDA, CDR2 SQIVND, per germline (reference sequence). CDR3 sequence reads: CASSRSGGKQFF. The DNA for the CDR3 is TGTGCCAGTTCGCGATCAGGTGGAAAGCAGTTCTTC.

This clonotype was detected once. The chain uses TRBV30 and TRBJ2-1, with D perhaps TRBD1 (5 bases). This CDR3 is built from 15 residues. Looked up from germline, CDR1 is GTSNPN and CDR2 is SVGIG (reference sequence). Trimming cost V 0 bases and J 7 bases, with 16 bases left between them. The CDR3 sequence: CAWSVPGALRNEQFF. The CDR3 DNA sequence: TGTGCCTGGAGTGTACCTGGGGCATTGAGGAATGAGCAGTTCTTC.

A few counts support this clonotype. V gene TRBV29-1 combines with J gene TRBJ2-7; D is perhaps TRBD1 (6 bases). Trimming pared 8 bases from V and 3 bases from J, leaving 26 bases between. The CDR3 length is 16 residues. Germline assignment: CDR1 SQVTM and CDR2 ANQGSEA. CDR3 DNA: TGCAGCCCACCCGATGGCAGGGGAAAACTAAACTACGAGCAGTACTTC. Translation gives CSPPDGRGKLNYEQYF.

This clonotype has a handful of counts. V usage is TRBV7-9 and J usage is TRBJ1-2, with D perhaps TRBD1 (5 bases). Trimming removed 5 bases from V and 4 bases from J, with 14 bases in between. Per the germline V gene, CDR1 is SEHNR and CDR2 is FQNEAQ (reference sequence). CDR3 length equals 14 residues. The CDR3 DNA reads as TGTGCCAGCAGCGGTTCAGGGTCCGGCTATGGCTACACCTTC. It is translated as CASSGSGSGYGYTF.

CDR3 bases: TGCGCCAGCAGCTGGGTATTCGGGACAGGGGGTAGGAATGAGCAGTTCTTC. This gives the protein CASSWVFGTGGRNEQFF. The J gene is TRBJ2-1, the V gene TRBV5-1; TRBD1 matches at 11 bases. J was trimmed by 7 bases and V by 3 bases; bases with no gene match: 12. The V gene's germline CDR1 is SGHRS and CDR2 YFSETQ. CDR3 length equals 17 residues.

This rearrangement joins TRBV2 to TRBJ1-5; D not resolved. Trimming removed 4 bases from V and 3 bases from J, with 10 bases in between. This CDR3 region has 14 residues. Per the germline V gene, CDR1 is SNHLY and CDR2 is FYNNEI. CDR3 sequence (DNA): TGTGCCAGCAGTGTTAGCAGCTACAATCAGCCCCAGCATTTT. Its protein product is CASSVSSYNQPQHF.

The sample holds a few counts of this clonotype. V is TRBV27 and J is TRBJ1-2, with 8 nucleotides matching TRBD1. V gave up 5 bases and J gave up 2 bases; unmatched junction bases: 7. Germline lookup yields CDR1 MNHEY and CDR2 SMNVEV (reference sequence). The CDR3 spans 15 residues. CDR3 bases: TGTGCCAGCAGTCCAAACCAGGGGGCGAACTATGGCTACACCTTC. Protein sequence: CASSPNQGANYGYTF.